This TCR beta chain came from a study of beta chain features in type 1 diabetes. Study details: Sorted cells examined across all samples numbered some 98 million.

CD4+ cells of the naive, central memory, regulatory and stem cell-like memory types were sorted via CD45RO/CCR7/CD25/CD127/CD95/CD27. Study-wide results and limits: A pattern of fewer insertions and more deletions at VDJ junctions was seen in type 1 diabetes patients.

As every portion of the isolated RNA was reverse transcribed, the sequencing read expressed TCRB transcripts. Generated by immunoSEQ multiplex PCR, the TCRdb table keeps only in-frame clones and is missing some. The sample holds some 360,000 clones; around 20% are singletons and the top ten take roughly 0.045%. Germline V CDR1 and CDR2: SGHDT, YYEEEE. V was clipped by 0 bases and J by 5 bases, with 8 bases between them. The CDR3 is made up of 13 amino acids. Notes on this clone: Its matching antigen is unknown.

This clonotype originated in a woman aged 18-29 years in good health. This chain uses TRBV5-6 with TRBJ2-5, with D hard to call. The sample was naive CD4+ T cells from blood. CDR3 coding DNA: TGTGCCAGCAGCTTGGTGTCCCCGGAGACCCAGTACTTC. As protein: CASSLVSPETQYF.